The 24 T cell receptor beta chains in this list originate from one sample, sequenced in a study of cytomegalovirus exposure and HLA in healthy donors. Amplification used 60 Vbeta primers and 13 Jbeta primers. Using immunoSEQ multiplex PCR, the repertoire was profiled, and TCRdb retains in-frame clones only, with some absent. The sample lists some 130,000 clones; roughly three quarters were seen once. The specimen was PBMCs. These receptors were taken from a woman aged 55-69 years in good health and CMV-seronegative.

The table lists this clone with a count of one. The chain is built from TRBV18 and TRBJ2-7; TRBD1 aligns across 7 bases. Germline V gives CDR1 KGHSH, CDR2 LQKENI. V dropped 8 bases and J dropped 3; count of bases not matched to a gene: 4. CDR3 length equals 12 residues. CDR3 sequence reads: CASRGRSYEQYF. CDR3 coding DNA: TGTGCCAGCAGGGGGCGCAGCTACGAGCAGTACTTC.

The gene calls are TRBV25-1 and TRBJ1-2, with D uncertain. The CDR3 has 11 amino acids. The V and J ends lost 3 bases and 8 bases respectively, with 7 bases between them. Germline CDR1 and CDR2: MGHDK and SYGVNS. In nucleotides, the CDR3 is TGTGCCAGCAGTGACCCGACAGGCTACACCTTC. Protein sequence: CASSDPTGYTF.

This chain links TRBV5-6 with TRBJ1-1; 8 bases are shared with TRBD1. Germline V gives CDR1 SGHDT, CDR2 YYEEEE. This CDR3 region has 13 residues. Trimming took 4 bases from V and 5 from J; bases not matched to a gene: 4. The CDR3 protein is CASSLRGQTEAFF. For the CDR3, the DNA is TGTGCCAGCAGCCTCAGGGGGCAGACTGAAGCTTTCTTT.

Comment on this clone: The junction departs from germline at one end; a sequencing error may be responsible. Other DNA sequences in this sample translate to the same CDR3. J is TRBJ2-7 and V is TRBV6-6; 9 positions match TRBD1. Germline V gene lookup returns CDR1 MNHNY and CDR2 SVGAGI (reference sequence). The CDR3 extends over 15 amino acids. The CDR3, as DNA: TGTGCCAGCAGGAAACAGGGGGCGATCTTAAGTGTGCAGTACTTT. Protein product: CASRKQGAILSVQYF.

This chain links TRBV4-1 with TRBJ2-2; 8 nucleotides match TRBD2. The CDR3 is 16 residues long. V lost 0 bases and J lost 0; bases outside the gene matches: 0. Germline lookup yields CDR1 MGHRA and CDR2 YSYEKL. The CDR3 DNA sequence: TGCGCCAGCAGCCAAGAGGGACTAGCGAACACCGGGGAGCTGTTTTTT. Translating it yields CASSQEGLANTGELFF.

The rearrangement uses TRBV18 and TRBJ2-1, with 9 bases aligning to TRBD2. CDR1 KGHSH and CDR2 LQKENI come from the germline V gene. V shed 0 bases and J 3 bases; nucleotides not matched to a gene: 3. The CDR3 runs 16 residues. CDR3 nucleotides: TGTGCCAGCTCACCACCCCGGACTAGCGACTACAATGAGCAGTTCTTC. Translation: CASSPPRTSDYNEQFF.

The rearrangement joins TRBV11-3 to TRBJ2-7; the D is unclear. The CDR3 is made up of 13 amino acids. Deletions cut 5 bases from V and 5 bases from J, with 13 bases between. The germline V gene encodes CDR1 SGHNT and CDR2 YENEEA. This CDR3 reads CASSHNLGHEQYF. In DNA form, the CDR3 reads TGTGCCAGCAGCCATAATCTTGGCCACGAGCAGTACTTC.

In the case of this clone: One end of the junction does not line up with germline, which may come from a read error. V usage is TRBV29-1 and J usage is TRBJ2-7; perhaps D is TRBD1 or TRBD2 (5 bases each). The CDR3 totals 14 residues. Per germline, CDR1 SQVTM and CDR2 ANQGSEA. Here the CDR3 reads CSVEGEGRSYEQYF. CDR3 bases: TGCAGCGTCGAAGGGGAAGGGAGATCCTACGAGCAGTACTTC.

The chain uses TRBV6-5 and TRBJ1-1; D may be TRBD1 (5 bases). Germline CDR1 and CDR2: MNHEY and SVGAGI. The CDR3 runs 11 residues. V lost 5 bases and J lost 11, with 12 bases in between. Here the CDR3 reads CASSTGVLAFF. Here the CDR3 DNA reads TGTGCCAGCAGTACGGGGGTTCTGGCTTTCTTT.

The gene calls are TRBV2 and TRBJ1-5; 7 nucleotides agree with TRBD1. Germline V CDR1 and CDR2: SNHLY, FYNNEI. The V segment lost 4 bases and the J segment 2 bases; nucleotides outside the gene matches: 2. The CDR3 is made up of 14 amino acids. The CDR3 reads CASSGQGGNQPQHF. The CDR3 DNA reads TGTGCCAGCAGTGGACAGGGTGGCAATCAGCCCCAGCATTTT.

The chain has TRBV28 and TRBJ1-5; TRBD1 is a possible D gene (5 bases). CDR1 is MDHEN and CDR2 is SYDVKM in the germline V gene. The V gene lost 3 bases and the J gene lost 7 bases, with 10 bases spanning the gap. The CDR3 is 13 residues long. Here the CDR3 DNA reads TGTGCCAGCAGTTTTCAGGGAGGGCAGCCCCAGCATTTT. This translates into CASSFQGGQPQHF.

The chain links TRBV27 to TRBJ2-3; D is unresolved. Germline CDR1 and CDR2: MNHEY and SMNVEV (reference sequence). V was pared by 5 bases and J by 2 bases, with 14 bases between. The CDR3 is 15 residues long. CDR3 residues: CASSPRHHFTDTQYF. The CDR3 DNA sequence: TGTGCCAGCAGTCCCCGACACCACTTCACAGATACGCAGTATTTT.

The V and J genes are TRBV30 and TRBJ2-5, with 8 bases lining up with TRBD1. The J call is in doubt because the DNA end fits TRBJ2-7 better. The CDR3 length is 14 residues. Germline values: CDR1 GTSNPN, CDR2 SVGIG (reference sequence). The CDR3 loop is CAWRPAGGFSEQYF. The CDR3 nucleotides are TGTGCCTGGAGGCCGGCAGGGGGCTTCAGCGAGCAGTACTTC.

The chain couples TRBV11-2 to TRBJ1-2; D is uncertain. Germline V gene data show CDR1 as SGHAT and CDR2 as FQNNGV. V was trimmed by 1 base and J by 2 bases, leaving 5 bases between them. CDR3 length: 13 amino acids. This CDR3 is CASSLGQNYGYTF. The CDR3, as DNA: TGTGCCAGCAGCTTAGGCCAGAACTATGGCTACACCTTC.

V gene TRBV28 combines with J gene TRBJ2-2; no firm D call. CDR1 and CDR2 from the germline V gene are MDHEN and SYDVKM. This CDR3 has 14 residues. V lost 3 bases and J lost 1, with 6 bases in between. The CDR3 region is CASSFRLNTGELFF. CDR3 nucleotides: TGTGCCAGCAGTTTCCGTCTGAACACCGGGGAGCTGTTTTTT.

V gene TRBV18 combines with J gene TRBJ2-1, with 9 nucleotides matching TRBD1. The CDR3 runs 16 residues. Trimming at V came to 3 bases and at J to 10 bases, leaving 13 bases not matched to a gene. Germline CDR1 is KGHSH and CDR2 is LQKENI. CDR3 sequence reads: CASSPSSGQGGYEQFF. As DNA, the CDR3 is TGTGCCAGCTCACCCTCTTCGGGACAGGGAGGGTACGAGCAGTTCTTC.

The chain recombines TRBV28 with TRBJ2-1, with 9 bases that match TRBD2. Trimming cost V 4 bases and J 2 bases; bases outside gene matches: 12. Germline loops: CDR1 MDHEN, CDR2 SYDVKM. This CDR3 has 18 residues. CDR3: CASSSTSGFLRAYNEQFF. CDR3 bases: TGTGCCAGCAGTTCCACTAGCGGGTTTTTGAGGGCCTACAATGAGCAGTTCTTC.

The chain joins TRBV5-5 to TRBJ1-2; D gene uncertain. This CDR3 has 15 residues. V lost 0 bases and J 4 bases, leaving 13 bases between the germline ends. From germline, CDR1 is SGHKS and CDR2 YYEKEE (reference sequence). The CDR3 reads CASSLAGQSFYGYTF. The CDR3, as DNA: TGTGCCAGCAGCTTGGCTGGGCAGTCTTTCTATGGCTACACCTTC.

V is TRBV6-6 and J is TRBJ2-5; 9 bases fit TRBD2. CDR1 and CDR2 (germline): MNHNY, SVGAGI (reference sequence). This CDR3 is built from 14 residues. J was trimmed by 7 bases and V by 6 bases; bases with no gene match: 9. Here the CDR3 reads CASSPSGIGWTQYF. Here the CDR3 DNA reads TGTGCCAGCAGCCCTAGCGGGATCGGGTGGACCCAGTACTTC.

The chain joins TRBV27 to TRBJ2-3; the match to TRBD2 covers 8 bases. Germline CDR1 and CDR2: MNHEY and SMNVEV (reference sequence). V trimming: 6 bases; J trimming: 4 bases; junction bases outside the gene matches: 9. The CDR3 totals 15 residues. CDR3 in DNA: TGTGCCAGCAGACCTGGCGCCGGGAGGGCAGATACGCAGTATTTT. Translation: CASRPGAGRADTQYF.

The chain has TRBV5-6 and TRBJ2-5, with D possibly matching TRBD1 (6 bases). CDR3 length equals 14 residues. Germline CDR1 reads SGHDT; CDR2 reads YYEEEE. V shed 4 bases and J shed 2 bases, with 12 bases lying between them. This CDR3 reads CASSGYRAQETQYF. The CDR3 DNA reads TGTGCCAGCAGCGGGTACAGGGCACAAGAGACCCAGTACTTC.

This chain connects TRBV10-3 to TRBJ1-4; D remains ambiguous. The CDR3 is 15 amino acids. V lost 0 bases and J lost 8, with 13 bases in between. The germline V gene has CDR1 ENHRY and CDR2 SYGVKD. The CDR3 DNA sequence: TGTGCCATCAGTGAGTCGACTGGTGCGCCCGAAAAACTGTTTTTT. Residues: CAISESTGAPEKLFF.

The chain links TRBV4-1 to TRBJ2-2, with TRBD2 identical over 12 bases. With 6 bases clipped from V and 3 bases from J, the junction kept 2 bases outside the gene matches. Germline CDR1 reads MGHRA; CDR2 reads YSYEKL. CDR3 length equals 15 residues. CDR3 sequence reads: CASRRLAGDTGELFF. The DNA of the CDR3 is TGCGCCAGCAGGCGACTAGCGGGAGACACCGGGGAGCTGTTTTTT.

The rearrangement uses TRBV19 and TRBJ1-2; D might be TRBD1 (6 bases). This CDR3 has 14 residues. The germline V and J ends were trimmed by 7 bases and 3 bases, with 15 bases remaining between them. Germline-derived CDR1 and CDR2 are LNHDA and SQIVND (reference sequence). CDR3: CASTPLRGDYGYTF. The CDR3 DNA reads TGTGCCAGTACCCCGCTCAGGGGAGACTATGGCTACACCTTC.